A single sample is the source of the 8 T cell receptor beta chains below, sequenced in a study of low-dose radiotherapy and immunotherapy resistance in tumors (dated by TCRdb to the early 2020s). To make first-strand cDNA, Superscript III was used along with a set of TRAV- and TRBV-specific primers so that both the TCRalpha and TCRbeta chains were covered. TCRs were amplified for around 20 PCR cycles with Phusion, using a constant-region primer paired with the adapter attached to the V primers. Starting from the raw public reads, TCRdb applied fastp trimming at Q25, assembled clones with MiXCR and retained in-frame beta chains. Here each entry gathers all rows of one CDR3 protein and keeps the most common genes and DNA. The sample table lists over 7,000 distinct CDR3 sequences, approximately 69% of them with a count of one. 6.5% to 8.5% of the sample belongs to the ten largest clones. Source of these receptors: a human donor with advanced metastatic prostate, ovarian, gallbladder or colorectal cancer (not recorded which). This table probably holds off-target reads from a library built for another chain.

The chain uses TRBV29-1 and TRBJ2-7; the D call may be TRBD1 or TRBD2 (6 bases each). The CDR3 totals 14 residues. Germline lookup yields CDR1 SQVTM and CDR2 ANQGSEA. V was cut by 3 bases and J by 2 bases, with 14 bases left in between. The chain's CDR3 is CSVEGGHPTYEQYF. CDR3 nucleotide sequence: TGCAGCGTTGAGGGGGGACATCCTACCTACGAGCAGTACTTC.

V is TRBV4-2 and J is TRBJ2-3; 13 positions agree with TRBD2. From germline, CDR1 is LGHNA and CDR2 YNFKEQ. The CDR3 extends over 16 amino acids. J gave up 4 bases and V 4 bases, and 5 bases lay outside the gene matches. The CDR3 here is CASSPGTSGIADTQYF. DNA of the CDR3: TGTGCCAGCAGCCCGGGGACTAGCGGGATAGCAGATACGCAGTATTTT.

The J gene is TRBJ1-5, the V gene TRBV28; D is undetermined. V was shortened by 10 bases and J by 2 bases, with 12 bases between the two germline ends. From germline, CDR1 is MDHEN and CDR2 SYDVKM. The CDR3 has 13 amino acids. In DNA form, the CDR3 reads TGTGCCATAGAGGCAGATGGCAATCAGCCCCAGCATTTT. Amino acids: CAIEADGNQPQHF. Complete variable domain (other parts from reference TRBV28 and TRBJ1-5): DVKVTQSSRYLVKRTGEKVFLECVQDMDHENMFWYRQDPGLGLRLIYFSYDVKMKEKGDIPEGYSVSREKKERFSLILESASTNQTSMYLCAIEADGNQPQHFGDGTRLSIL.

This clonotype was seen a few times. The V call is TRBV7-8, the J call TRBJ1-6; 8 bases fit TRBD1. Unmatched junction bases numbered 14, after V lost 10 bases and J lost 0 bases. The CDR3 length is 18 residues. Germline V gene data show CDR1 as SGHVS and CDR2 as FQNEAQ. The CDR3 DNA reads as TGTGCCACGGATCGCGGCACAGGGGGGAGCTCCTATAATTCACCCCTCCACTTT. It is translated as CATDRGTGGSSYNSPLHF. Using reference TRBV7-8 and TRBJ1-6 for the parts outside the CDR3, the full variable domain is GAGVSQSPRYKVAKRGQDVALRCDPISGHVSLFWYQQALGQGPEFLTYFQNEAQLDKSGLPSDRFFAERPEGSVSTLKIQRTQQEDSAVYLCATDRGTGGSSYNSPLHFGNGTRLTVT.

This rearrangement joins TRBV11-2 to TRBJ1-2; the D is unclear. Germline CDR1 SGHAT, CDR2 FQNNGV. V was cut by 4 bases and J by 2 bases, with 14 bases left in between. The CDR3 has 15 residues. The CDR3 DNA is TGTGCCAGCAGCTCCTTTGAGGGCTGGAACTATGGCTACACCTTC. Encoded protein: CASSSFEGWNYGYTF.

CDR3 DNA sequence: TGTGCCAGCAGTACCTCGGGACTAGCGGGACTCACAGATACGCAGTATTTT. This gives the protein CASSTSGLAGLTDTQYF. The V gene is TRBV12-3 or TRBV12-4, the J gene TRBJ2-3; 13 nucleotides align to TRBD2. The CDR3 extends over 17 amino acids. J was trimmed by 2 bases and V by 5 bases; bases with no gene match: 7.

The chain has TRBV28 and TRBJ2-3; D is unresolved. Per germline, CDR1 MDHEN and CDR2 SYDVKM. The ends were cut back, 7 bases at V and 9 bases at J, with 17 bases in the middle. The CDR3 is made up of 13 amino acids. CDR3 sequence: CASTPGGSWTQYF. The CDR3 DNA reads TGTGCCAGCACCCCGGGCGGCTCCTGGACGCAGTATTTT.

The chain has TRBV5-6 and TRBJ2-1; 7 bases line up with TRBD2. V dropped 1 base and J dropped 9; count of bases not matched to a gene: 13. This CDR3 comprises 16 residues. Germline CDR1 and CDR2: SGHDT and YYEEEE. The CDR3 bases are TGTGCCAGCAGCTTGCGGGGACTAACCTCCACACCTGAGCAGTTCTTC. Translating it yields CASSLRGLTSTPEQFF.